The 32 T cell receptor beta chains below all came from one sample that was sequenced in a study of OX40 agonist ivuxolimab in advanced cancers. The repertoire was sequenced with immunoSEQ multiplex PCR; TCRdb's copy has only in-frame clones and lacks some. Here the sample spans tens of thousands of clones, just under 95% being singletons. This sample comprised CD4+ or CD8+ T cells sorted from blood, obtained in a trial of the OX40 agonist ivuxolimab. The receptors here all came from an adult with an advanced solid tumor such as melanoma, head and neck, liver or kidney cancer.

The chain is built from TRBV2 and TRBJ2-5, with 11 bases aligning to TRBD2. Germline CDR1 is SNHLY and CDR2 is FYNNEI. V was pared by 8 bases and J by 3 bases, with 8 bases of the junction left unmatched. CDR3 length equals 15 residues. DNA for the CDR3: TGTGCCAGCGTCCATCTACTAGCGGGAGAAGAGACCCAGTACTTC. This translates into CASVHLLAGEETQYF.

The rearrangement links TRBV29-1 to TRBJ2-1; D gene uncertain. V dropped 3 bases and J dropped 3 bases, with 15 bases sitting between them. Germline V gene lookup returns CDR1 SQVTM and CDR2 ANQGSEA. This CDR3 is built from 15 residues. This CDR3 is CSVEGGTSDYNEQFF. The CDR3 DNA reads as TGCAGCGTTGAGGGCGGCACCTCGGACTACAATGAGCAGTTCTTC.

The V gene is TRBV7-2, the J gene TRBJ2-7; D not certain. This CDR3 has 11 residues. Per germline, CDR1 SGHTA and CDR2 FQGNSA. V shed 5 bases and J shed 0 bases, with 2 bases lying between them. CDR3 nucleotides: TGTGCCAGCAGCCCCTCCTACGAGCAGTACTTC. Translation gives CASSPSYEQYF. Supplemented by reference TRBV7-2 and TRBJ2-7, the full variable domain reads GAGVSQSPSNKVTEKGKDVELRCDPISGHTALYWYRQSLGQGLEFLIYFQGNSAPDKSGLPSDRFSAERTGGSVSTLTIQRTQQEDSAVYLCASSPSYEQYFGPGTRLTVT.

The chain combines TRBV4-3 with TRBJ2-5, with TRBD1 matching over 7 bases. CDR3 length: 13 amino acids. J lost 6 bases, V lost 3 bases, and 4 bases had no gene match. Looked up from germline, CDR1 is LGHNA and CDR2 is YSLEER. In DNA form, the CDR3 reads TGCGCCAGCAGCCACCTGACAGGGAAGACCCAGTACTTC. Translating it yields CASSHLTGKTQYF.

This clone showed up just once. This chain links TRBV7-9 with TRBJ1-2; 8 bases line up with TRBD1. V was pared by 5 bases and J by 3 bases, with 5 bases of the junction left unmatched. This CDR3 is 14 amino acids long. Germline CDR1 reads SEHNR; CDR2 reads FQNEAQ (reference sequence). The CDR3 nucleotides read TGTGCCAGCAGCCTCCTGGACAGGGACTATGGCTACACCTTC. Translation gives CASSLLDRDYGYTF.

The gene calls are TRBV7-6 and TRBJ1-1; D is undetermined. Per the germline V gene, CDR1 is SGHVS and CDR2 is FNYEAQ. CDR3 length: 14 amino acids. The germline V and J ends were trimmed by 5 bases and 3 bases, with 13 bases remaining between them. CDR3 region: CASSHLSSDTEAFF. CDR3 DNA sequence: TGTGCCAGCAGCCACCTCAGTTCCGACACTGAAGCTTTCTTT.

The J gene is TRBJ2-1, the V gene TRBV9; D remains ambiguous. V was shortened by 0 bases and J by 6 bases, with 13 bases between the two germline ends. Per germline, CDR1 SGDLS and CDR2 YYNGEE. The CDR3 totals 15 residues. For the CDR3, the DNA is TGTGCCAGCAGCGTAGACAGCGCCCTACTCAATGAGCAGTTCTTC. Its translation is CASSVDSALLNEQFF.

The chain has TRBV27 and TRBJ2-7, with D hard to call. This CDR3 is built from 17 residues. V lost 5 bases to trimming and J lost 0 bases, with 20 bases between them. From germline, CDR1 is MNHEY and CDR2 SMNVEV (reference sequence). CDR3 amino acids: CASSPQGLLPPSYEQYF. The CDR3 DNA reads as TGTGCCAGCAGTCCCCAAGGCCTCCTCCCCCCCTCCTACGAGCAGTACTTC.

This clone was seen only once. The V gene is TRBV4-1, the J gene TRBJ2-1; 8 bases agree with TRBD2. The V segment lost 3 bases and the J segment 0 bases; nucleotides outside the gene matches: 13. CDR3 size: 19 residues. Germline V gives CDR1 MGHRA, CDR2 YSYEKL. The CDR3 DNA sequence: TGCGCCAGCAGCCAGTCAGAGACTAGCGTCCGGAGCTCCTACAATGAGCAGTTCTTC. Protein sequence: CASSQSETSVRSSYNEQFF.

The chain couples TRBV7-8 to TRBJ1-3; D not certain. The germline V gene encodes CDR1 SGHVS and CDR2 FQNEAQ. The CDR3 has 16 amino acids. Between the trimmed V and J ends, which lost 1 base and 0 bases, there was a span of 10 bases. The CDR3 DNA follows: TGTGCCAGCAGCTTAGAAGGGTATGCCTCTGGAAACACCATATATTTT. Its translation is CASSLEGYASGNTIYF.

This chain uses TRBV11-2 with TRBJ1-1; TRBD1 matches 8 bases. The J segment lost 2 bases and the V segment lost 2 bases, leaving 1 base of the junction unmatched. CDR1 SGHAT and CDR2 FQNNGV come from the germline V gene. The CDR3 runs 14 residues. In DNA, the CDR3 is TGTGCCAGCAGCTTACCAGGGGGCAACACTGAAGCTTTCTTT. This codes for CASSLPGGNTEAFF.

V is TRBV2 and J is TRBJ1-1; D not certain. The CDR3 extends over 13 amino acids. V shed 4 bases and J shed 4 bases, with 10 bases lying between them. Germline values: CDR1 SNHLY, CDR2 FYNNEI. CDR3 loop: CASSVYWRTEAFF. DNA of the CDR3: TGTGCCAGCAGTGTATACTGGCGCACTGAAGCTTTCTTT.

This chain links TRBV9 with TRBJ2-2; D might be TRBD1 (5 bases). The CDR3 runs to 15 residues. Trimming left V 2 bases short and J 4 bases short, with 12 bases between. Germline CDR1 and CDR2: SGDLS and YYNGEE. CDR3 in DNA: TGTGCCAGCAGCGTTGGAGACAGTCCCACCGGGGAGCTGTTTTTT. It encodes CASSVGDSPTGELFF.

The rearrangement joins TRBV7-6 to TRBJ1-4; weak D call: TRBD1 (5 bases). The germline V gene has CDR1 SGHVS and CDR2 FNYEAQ. V shed 1 base and J shed 5 bases, with 20 bases lying between them. This CDR3 spans 18 amino acids. The CDR3 protein is CASSLEGGGWGSNEKLFF. As DNA, the CDR3 is TGTGCCAGCAGCTTAGAAGGCGGGGGTTGGGGCTCCAATGAAAAACTGTTTTTT.

The chain employs TRBV7-8 and TRBJ2-3; tentative D call: TRBD2 (6 bases). CDR3 size: 17 residues. Between the trimmed V and J ends, which lost 3 bases and 2 bases, there was a span of 18 bases. The germline CDR1 and CDR2 sequences are SGHVS and FQNEAQ. CDR3 nucleotides: TGTGCCAGCAGCTTCCATCGTCTCGGGCGGGACACAGATACGCAGTATTTT. Protein product: CASSFHRLGRDTDTQYF.

This clone was detected once. The chain links TRBV29-1 to TRBJ2-7; 8 bases match TRBD1. Germline CDR1 is SQVTM and CDR2 is ANQGSEA. The CDR3 loop spans 13 amino acids. The trim removed 3 bases at V and 2 bases at J, leaving 3 bases unmatched. The CDR3 loop reads CSVEGQAPYEQYF. The CDR3 region has the DNA TGCAGCGTTGAGGGACAGGCTCCCTACGAGCAGTACTTC.

This sequence joins TRBV7-8 and TRBJ2-5, with 7 bases lining up with TRBD2. Trimming took 5 bases from V and 5 from J; bases not matched to a gene: 17. CDR1 and CDR2 from the germline V gene are SGHVS and FQNEAQ. The length of the CDR3 is 17 residues. CDR3 sequence: CASSRGTLGRRSETQYF. DNA for the CDR3: TGTGCCAGCAGCCGGGGAACGCTCGGGAGGAGGTCGGAGACCCAGTACTTC.

The rearrangement uses TRBV5-1 and TRBJ2-1; TRBD2 aligns across 7 bases. Germline V CDR1 and CDR2: SGHRS, YFSETQ. This CDR3 region has 15 residues. The ends lost 3 bases at V and 0 bases at J; junction bases unmatched: 3. The CDR3 nucleotides are TGCGCCAGCAGCTGGCGGGGGAGCTCCTACAATGAGCAGTTCTTC. The encoded protein is CASSWRGSSYNEQFF.

For the CDR3, the DNA is TGCGCCAGCAGCCTCCAGAAAGATATTACAGGGTCCCGAATGAACACTGAAGCTTTCTTT. This translates into CASSLQKDITGSRMNTEAFF. The chain is built from TRBV5-1 and TRBJ1-1; possibly TRBD1 for D (6 bases). This CDR3 has 20 amino acids. Trimming shortened V by 4 bases and J by 0 bases, and 28 bases separated the two germline ends. Germline CDR1 reads SGHRS; CDR2 reads YFSETQ.

V usage is TRBV11-2 and J usage is TRBJ1-1; no definite D call. CDR1 SGHAT and CDR2 FQNNGV come from the germline V gene. V shed 7 bases and J shed 5 bases, with 17 bases lying between them. There are 14 residues in the CDR3. The CDR3 loop is CASTPWSGSTEAFF. CDR3 in DNA: TGTGCCAGCACCCCCTGGTCGGGATCTACTGAAGCTTTCTTT.

The rearrangement uses TRBV6-1 and TRBJ2-2; no definite D call. V lost 4 bases to trimming and J lost 6 bases, with 6 bases between them. The CDR3 has 12 residues. The V gene's germline CDR1 is MNHNS and CDR2 SASEGT. The CDR3 region is CASSGLSGELFF. Here the CDR3 DNA reads TGTGCCAGCAGTGGGTTATCCGGGGAGCTGTTTTTT.

J is TRBJ1-2 and V is TRBV6-5; tentative D call: TRBD1 (6 bases). V lost 7 bases to trimming and J lost 8 bases, with 17 bases between them. Germline CDR1 is MNHEY and CDR2 is SVGAGI. The CDR3 runs to 13 residues. The CDR3 here is CASNPVQGVGYTF. In DNA form, the CDR3 reads TGTGCCAGCAACCCTGTACAGGGAGTAGGCTACACCTTC.

This sequence joins TRBV19 and TRBJ2-3; D remains unclear. The germline V gene encodes CDR1 LNHDA and CDR2 SQIVND (reference sequence). There are 16 residues in the CDR3. The V and J ends lost 7 bases and 0 bases respectively, with 17 bases between them. CDR3 DNA sequence: TGTGCCAGTACTCCCGGAGTCTCCGTTAGCACAGATACGCAGTATTTT. It is translated as CASTPGVSVSTDTQYF. The full variable domain, its missing parts supplied by reference TRBV19 and TRBJ2-3, is DGGITQSPKYLFRKEGQNVTLSCEQNLNHDAMYWYRQDPGQGLRLIYYSQIVNDFQKGDIAEGYSVSREKKESFPLTVTSAQKNPTAFYLCASTPGVSVSTDTQYFGPGTRLTVL.

The chain couples TRBV6-4 to TRBJ1-1; 8 bases are a match to TRBD1. V was pared by 5 bases and J by 6 bases, with 20 bases of the junction left unmatched. This CDR3 has 18 residues. Germline V gives CDR1 MRHNA, CDR2 SNTAGT. The CDR3 DNA reads TGTGCCAGCAGTCTCTACCTCGGACAGGGAATTGGGATGGCTGAAGCTTTCTTT. Translating it yields CASSLYLGQGIGMAEAFF.

The chain carries TRBV28 and TRBJ2-7; tentative D call: TRBD1 (6 bases). V lost 8 bases and J 0 bases, leaving 17 bases between the germline ends. This CDR3 has 15 residues. CDR1 MDHEN and CDR2 SYDVKM come from the germline V gene. The chain's CDR3 is CASCLSRDTSYEQYF. CDR3 coding DNA: TGTGCCAGCTGCCTATCCCGGGACACCTCCTACGAGCAGTACTTC.

This clone has only a few counts. V usage is TRBV19 and J usage is TRBJ1-1, with 10 bases identical to TRBD1. After removal of 1 base from V and 3 bases from J, the junction contained 11 bases not matched to a gene. The germline CDR1 and CDR2 sequences are LNHDA and SQIVND (reference sequence). The CDR3 length is 18 residues. CDR3 protein: CASSIVASGQGFYTEAFF. In DNA form, the CDR3 reads TGTGCCAGTAGTATAGTCGCCTCGGGACAGGGGTTCTACACTGAAGCTTTCTTT. The full variable domain, with the rest looked up from reference TRBV19 and TRBJ1-1, is DGGITQSPKYLFRKEGQNVTLSCEQNLNHDAMYWYRQDPGQGLRLIYYSQIVNDFQKGDIAEGYSVSREKKESFPLTVTSAQKNPTAFYLCASSIVASGQGFYTEAFFGQGTRLTVV.

J is TRBJ1-2 and V is TRBV15; the D gene is possibly TRBD1 (6 bases). This CDR3 spans 13 amino acids. CDR1 LNHNV and CDR2 YYDKDF come from the germline V gene (reference sequence). The germline V and J ends were trimmed by 8 bases and 4 bases, with 14 bases remaining between them. The CDR3 reads CATPSGQSYGYTF. The CDR3 nucleotides are TGTGCCACCCCAAGCGGACAGAGCTATGGCTACACCTTC.

The chain combines TRBV28 with TRBJ1-1; no reliable D call. This CDR3 is built from 11 residues. V shed 2 bases and J shed 5 bases, with 3 bases lying between them. Germline CDR1 is MDHEN and CDR2 is SYDVKM. CDR3 residues: CASSLGTEAFF. For the CDR3, the DNA is TGTGCCAGCAGTTTAGGGACTGAAGCTTTCTTT.

The chain has TRBV19 and TRBJ1-1; no definite D call. Trimming left V 5 bases short and J 1 base short, with 11 bases between. Germline lookup yields CDR1 LNHDA and CDR2 SQIVND (reference sequence). There are 14 residues in the CDR3. The CDR3 loop reads CASSPFTGNTEAFF. The DNA for the CDR3 is TGTGCCAGTAGTCCATTCACGGGGAACACTGAAGCTTTCTTT.

The V and J genes are TRBV27 and TRBJ1-6; D unresolved. V was trimmed by 10 bases and J by 10 bases, leaving 17 bases between them. CDR3 length equals 13 residues. Germline V gene data show CDR1 as MNHEY and CDR2 as SMNVEV (reference sequence). CDR3 protein: CATTWAEGSPLHF. The CDR3 DNA is TGTGCCACCACGTGGGCCGAAGGGTCACCCCTCCACTTT.

V gene TRBV5-6 combines with J gene TRBJ1-2; D unresolved. CDR3 length equals 14 residues. V was cut by 0 bases and J by 0 bases, with 6 bases left in between. The germline gives CDR1 SGHDT, CDR2 YYEEEE. The CDR3 is CASSLDGSNYGYTF. CDR3 nucleotide sequence: TGTGCCAGCAGCTTGGATGGGTCTAACTATGGCTACACCTTC.

The V and J genes are TRBV6-1 and TRBJ2-7, with D possibly called TRBD1 or TRBD2 (5 bases each). V lost 4 bases and J 2 bases, leaving 12 bases between the germline ends. CDR1 is MNHNS, CDR2 SASEGT, per germline. This CDR3 comprises 14 residues. The CDR3 DNA sequence: TGTGCCAGCAGTGCGAGGGACCAAGCCTACGAGCAGTACTTC. Amino acid sequence: CASSARDQAYEQYF.